These 14 T cell receptor beta chains were all obtained from the same sample, sequenced in a study of OX40 agonist ivuxolimab in advanced cancers. Measured with immunoSEQ multiplex PCR; TCRdb has only the in-frame clones, and not every one. Here the sample spans approximately 70,000 clones, about 88% being singletons. The sample consisted of CD4+ or CD8+ T cells sorted from blood, taken in a trial of the OX40 agonist ivuxolimab. All receptors derive from an adult with an advanced solid tumor such as melanoma, head and neck, liver or kidney cancer.

This chain joins TRBV4-1 and TRBJ1-3; D remains ambiguous. Trimming took off 1 base at V and 7 bases at J, with 14 bases between the two ends. Germline lookup yields CDR1 MGHRA and CDR2 YSYEKL. The CDR3 is made up of 15 amino acids. Here the CDR3 reads CASSQVAITGNTIYF. CDR3 in DNA: TGCGCCAGCAGCCAAGTGGCGATAACGGGGAACACCATATATTTT.

This clone was seen a single time. The genes are TRBV5-1 and TRBJ2-5; 7 nucleotides match TRBD2. From germline, CDR1 is SGHRS and CDR2 YFSETQ. J lost 3 bases, V lost 5 bases, and 4 bases had no gene match. The length of the CDR3 is 13 residues. This CDR3 is CASSWAGEETQYF. CDR3 bases: TGCGCCAGCAGTTGGGCGGGAGAAGAGACCCAGTACTTC.

The rearrangement links TRBV5-1 to TRBJ2-3; TRBD2 agrees at 10 bases. The junction had 12 bases not matched to a gene; V was cut back by 6 bases and J by 2 bases. This CDR3 is built from 17 residues. The germline V gene has CDR1 SGHRS and CDR2 YFSETQ. The CDR3 region has the DNA TGCGCCAGCAACCAGAGGGCTAGCGGGAGTTTCACAGATACGCAGTATTTT. Its protein product is CASNQRASGSFTDTQYF.

J is TRBJ2-5 and V is TRBV10-3, with 7 bases matching TRBD1. The CDR3 consists of 16 residues. Germline CDR1 is ENHRY and CDR2 is SYGVKD. Trimming removed 3 bases from V and 2 bases from J; junction bases left unmatched: 9. CDR3 amino acids: CAISDWVTGRQETQYF. In nucleotides, the CDR3 is TGTGCCATCAGTGATTGGGTGACAGGGAGACAAGAGACCCAGTACTTC.

This clone came up once. The chain combines TRBV19 with TRBJ1-1, with unresolved D. Germline values: CDR1 LNHDA, CDR2 SQIVND (reference sequence). V lost 5 bases and J 1 base, leaving 11 bases between the germline ends. The CDR3 runs to 14 residues. The CDR3 DNA follows: TGTGCCAGTAGTCTTTTTGTGGGGAACACTGAAGCTTTCTTT. This translates into CASSLFVGNTEAFF. The full variable domain, completed using reference TRBV19 and TRBJ1-1, is DGGITQSPKYLFRKEGQNVTLSCEQNLNHDAMYWYRQDPGQGLRLIYYSQIVNDFQKGDIAEGYSVSREKKESFPLTVTSAQKNPTAFYLCASSLFVGNTEAFFGQGTRLTVV.

This clone appeared once. The chain links TRBV6-5 to TRBJ1-2, with 10 nucleotides matching TRBD1. Unmatched junction bases numbered 5, after V lost 6 bases and J lost 4 bases. Germline CDR1 and CDR2: MNHEY and SVGAGI. The CDR3 totals 14 residues. CDR3 in DNA: TGTGCCAGCAGCGGGACAGGGGATTTCTATGGCTACACCTTC. Its translation: CASSGTGDFYGYTF.

The chain is built from TRBV18 and TRBJ2-2; 7 nucleotides align to TRBD1. The CDR3 sequence is 17 residues long. Germline CDR1 KGHSH, CDR2 LQKENI. V was pared by 0 bases and J by 4 bases, with 8 bases of the junction left unmatched. The CDR3 DNA follows: TGTGCCAGCTCACCACCAGGGGGCGTATCGAGCACCGGGGAGCTGTTTTTT. Protein: CASSPPGGVSSTGELFF. The variable domain in full, with the rest retrieved from reference TRBV18 and TRBJ2-2, is NAGVMQNPRHLVRRRGQEARLRCSPMKGHSHVYWYRQLPEEGLKFMVYLQKENIIDESGMPKERFSAEFPKEGPSILRIQQVVRGDSAAYFCASSPPGGVSSTGELFFGEGSRLTVL.

This chain links TRBV19 with TRBJ2-7; 7 bases match TRBD1. Germline CDR1 reads LNHDA; CDR2 reads SQIVND (reference sequence). The CDR3 is 14 residues long. The V segment lost 10 bases and the J segment 5 bases; nucleotides outside the gene matches: 14. CDR3 DNA sequence: TGTGCCACCAGTAGTAGGGGGACAGTCAACGAGCAGTACTTC. Translated: CATSSRGTVNEQYF.

This chain links TRBV29-1 with TRBJ2-3, with 9 positions matching TRBD1. The ends lost 5 bases at V and 2 bases at J; junction bases unmatched: 8. This CDR3 has 15 residues. Germline-derived CDR1 and CDR2 are SQVTM and ANQGSEA. The CDR3 here is CSVNPGQGVTDTQYF. The CDR3 region has the DNA TGCAGCGTTAATCCGGGACAGGGTGTCACAGATACGCAGTATTTT.

The chain is built from TRBV5-6 and TRBJ2-3, with 11 nucleotides matching TRBD2. From germline, CDR1 is SGHDT and CDR2 YYEEEE. After removal of 4 bases from V and 6 bases from J, the junction contained 7 bases not matched to a gene. This CDR3 is 15 amino acids long. CDR3 loop: CASSRKLAGVDTQYF. The CDR3 DNA reads as TGTGCCAGCAGCCGCAAACTAGCGGGGGTGGATACGCAGTATTTT. Full variable domain (outside the CDR3, taken from reference TRBV5-6 and TRBJ2-3): DAGVTQSPTHLIKTRGQQVTLRCSPKSGHDTVSWYQQALGQGPQFIFQYYEEEERQRGNFPDRFSGHQFPNYSSELNVNALLLGDSALYLCASSRKLAGVDTQYFGPGTRLTVL.

This clone was counted a few times. The chain has TRBV29-1 and TRBJ1-5; D unclear. Germline loops: CDR1 SQVTM, CDR2 ANQGSEA. There are 13 residues in the CDR3. The V and J ends lost 4 bases and 3 bases respectively, with 10 bases between them. Here the CDR3 reads CSVGSGLNQPQHF. The CDR3, as DNA: TGCAGCGTTGGATCGGGCCTCAATCAGCCCCAGCATTTT.

This rearrangement joins TRBV5-1 to TRBJ2-3; no firm D call. Trimming left V 0 bases short and J 2 bases short, with 10 bases between. The germline V gene encodes CDR1 SGHRS and CDR2 YFSETQ. This CDR3 is 15 amino acids long. The CDR3 here is CASSLEGRSTDTQYF. The CDR3 DNA follows: TGCGCCAGCAGCTTGGAGGGCAGATCCACAGATACGCAGTATTTT.

The rearrangement joins TRBV12-1 to TRBJ2-1; TRBD2 is the table's D call and was not checked against the DNA. TRBV12-1 is designated a pseudogene. This CDR3 has 19 residues. The CDR3 sequence is CASSFPGNGGKWGYNEQFF. CDR3 coding DNA: TGTGCCAGCAGCTTCCCCGGGAATGGAGGGAAATGGGGCTACAATGAGCAGTTCTTC.

The V gene is TRBV27, the J gene TRBJ2-7; the match to TRBD2 covers 10 bases. This CDR3 spans 15 amino acids. Per the germline V gene, CDR1 is MNHEY and CDR2 is SMNVEV (reference sequence). The J segment lost 6 bases and the V segment lost 4 bases, leaving 9 bases of the junction unmatched. CDR3 in amino acids: CASSWTSGLLGEQYF. The CDR3 region has the DNA TGTGCCAGCAGTTGGACTAGCGGCCTCCTTGGCGAGCAGTACTTC.